The 22 T cell receptor beta chains in this list originate from one sample, sequenced in a study of blood T cell repertoires in COVID-19. The table came from immunoSEQ multiplex PCR; TCRdb's copy has only in-frame clones and leaves some out. The repertoire includes 54,000 or so clones, 82% of them detected once, and around 10% sits in the top ten. The specimen was peripheral blood. These receptors all stem from a man older than 75 with COVID-19, enrolled during active disease.

The chain is built from TRBV5-1 and TRBJ2-7; 8 nucleotides align to TRBD2. In germline, CDR1 is SGHRS, CDR2 YFSETQ. V trimming: 3 bases; J trimming: 6 bases; junction bases outside the gene matches: 11. The CDR3 length is 15 residues. The CDR3 loop is CASSSNAGTSGEQYF. Written as DNA, the CDR3 is TGCGCCAGCAGCTCGAATGCCGGGACTAGTGGCGAGCAGTACTTC.

V usage is TRBV5-1 and J usage is TRBJ2-3, with a weak D call TRBD2 (6 bases). V shed 0 bases and J shed 1 base, with 12 bases lying between them. Germline-derived CDR1 and CDR2 are SGHRS and YFSETQ. The CDR3 is made up of 16 amino acids. The CDR3 sequence is CASSLELAGGTDTQYF. DNA for the CDR3: TGCGCCAGCAGCTTGGAACTAGCTGGGGGCACAGATACGCAGTATTTT. The variable domain in full, with the rest retrieved from reference TRBV5-1 and TRBJ2-3, is KAGVTQTPRYLIKTRGQQVTLSCSPISGHRSVSWYQQTPGQGLQFLFEYFSETQRNKGNFPGRFSGRQFSNSRSEMNVSTLELGDSALYLCASSLELAGGTDTQYFGPGTRLTVL.

V usage is TRBV5-1 and J usage is TRBJ1-5, with D unclear. The V gene lost 2 bases and the J gene lost 7 bases, with 13 bases spanning the gap. The CDR3 contains 14 residues. Germline V gene sequence: CDR1 SGHRS, CDR2 YFSETQ. This CDR3 is CASSLNGERQPQHF. In DNA form, the CDR3 reads TGCGCCAGCAGCTTAAACGGGGAAAGACAGCCCCAGCATTTT.

This clone was counted a few times. The chain has TRBV27 and TRBJ1-2; the D gene is possibly TRBD1 (6 bases). V was cut by 5 bases and J by 4 bases, with 14 bases left in between. The germline CDR1 and CDR2 sequences are MNHEY and SMNVEV (reference sequence). This CDR3 has 14 residues. The CDR3 region has the DNA TGTGCCAGCAGTCCAGGGGCTGGCGTCTATGGCTACACCTTC. Its protein is CASSPGAGVYGYTF.

The chain links TRBV28 to TRBJ2-1; D may be TRBD1 (6 bases). Germline CDR1 reads MDHEN; CDR2 reads SYDVKM. V lost 6 bases to trimming and J lost 2 bases, with 11 bases between them. The CDR3 runs 14 residues. CDR3 protein: CASRGGGTYNEQFF. CDR3 nucleotides: TGTGCCAGCAGAGGGGGTGGGACCTACAATGAGCAGTTCTTC.

The rearrangement links TRBV27 to TRBJ2-6; 8 bases are shared with TRBD1. Germline values: CDR1 MNHEY, CDR2 SMNVEV (reference sequence). The CDR3 covers 15 residues. V was clipped by 4 bases and J by 2 bases; unmatched bases: 1. The DNA for the CDR3 is TGTGCCAGCAGTTCCAGGGGGCCTGGGGCCAACGTCCTGACTTTC. This sequence encodes CASSSRGPGANVLTF.

This clone was counted between two and nine times. The CDR3, as DNA: TGTGCCGTGGGACAGGTAGCAGGGGACTATGGCTACACCTTC. Translating it yields CAVGQVAGDYGYTF. This sequence joins TRBV10-3 and TRBJ1-2; 8 nucleotides agree with TRBD1. Germline CDR1 is ENHRY and CDR2 is SYGVKD. This CDR3 is 14 amino acids long. Trimming at V came to 11 bases and at J to 3 bases, leaving 11 bases not matched to a gene.

The chain uses TRBV19 and TRBJ2-3; 14 bases agree with TRBD2. The ends lost 6 bases at V and 6 bases at J; junction bases unmatched: 8. The CDR3 extends over 16 amino acids. The germline V gene has CDR1 LNHDA and CDR2 SQIVND (reference sequence). CDR3 amino acids: CASRATSGGAGDTQYF. CDR3 in DNA: TGTGCCAGTAGGGCGACTAGCGGGGGGGCTGGTGATACGCAGTATTTT.

This clone was counted a few times. V and J are TRBV7-2 and TRBJ1-2; D call uncertain. The CDR3 is made up of 16 amino acids. Germline CDR1 is SGHTA and CDR2 is FQGNSA. V lost 1 base and J lost 0, with 12 bases in between. The CDR3 coding sequence is TGTGCCAGCAGCTTAGGAGGGTGGCAGACTAACTATGGCTACACCTTC. This sequence encodes CASSLGGWQTNYGYTF.

J is TRBJ2-1 and V is TRBV19; maybe TRBD2 (7 bases). Deletions cut 3 bases from V and 5 bases from J, with 20 bases between. Germline V lookup: CDR1 LNHDA, CDR2 SQIVND (reference sequence). This CDR3 region has 17 residues. This CDR3 reads CASSILPAGEGHNEQFF. The CDR3 DNA reads TGTGCCAGTAGTATTCTCCCGGCAGGGGAGGGACACAATGAGCAGTTCTTC.

The rearrangement links TRBV5-4 to TRBJ2-5, with a weak D call TRBD2 (5 bases). The ends were cut back, 4 bases at V and 4 bases at J, with 17 bases in the middle. This CDR3 contains 15 residues. Germline-derived CDR1 and CDR2 are SGHNT and YYREEE (reference sequence). CDR3 protein: CASSPSGVALETQYF. The DNA for the CDR3 is TGTGCCAGCAGCCCCTCCGGGGTAGCGTTAGAGACCCAGTACTTC. The entire variable domain, with the rest obtained from reference TRBV5-4 and TRBJ2-5, is as follows: ETGVTQSPTHLIKTRGQQVTLRCSSQSGHNTVSWYQQALGQGPQFIFQYYREEENGRGNFPPRFSGLQFPNYSSELNVNALELDDSALYLCASSPSGVALETQYFGPGTRLLVL.

V gene TRBV6-5 combines with J gene TRBJ1-6, with 7 bases matching TRBD1. CDR3 length: 15 amino acids. In germline, CDR1 is MNHEY, CDR2 SVGAGI. V gave up 6 bases and J gave up 6 bases; unmatched junction bases: 8. The CDR3 protein is CASRTGRWSNSPLHF. CDR3 nucleotide sequence: TGTGCCAGCAGGACAGGGAGGTGGAGTAATTCACCCCTCCACTTT.

V gene TRBV5-1 combines with J gene TRBJ1-6, with D unclear. Germline CDR1 reads SGHRS; CDR2 reads YFSETQ. CDR3 size: 14 residues. Trimming took off 0 bases at V and 9 bases at J, with 10 bases between the two ends. CDR3 nucleotide sequence: TGCGCCAGCAGCTTGGAGTTTGACTTTTCACCCCTCCACTTT. The encoded protein is CASSLEFDFSPLHF.

J is TRBJ2-3 and V is TRBV6-2 or TRBV6-3; 14 nucleotides match TRBD2. Germline V lookup: CDR1 MNHEY, CDR2 SVGEGT. CDR3 length equals 15 residues. After removal of 6 bases from V and 10 bases from J, the junction contained 9 bases not matched to a gene. The CDR3 sequence is CASSETSGGAGAQYF. The CDR3 coding sequence is TGTGCCAGCAGCGAGACTAGCGGGGGGGCCGGGGCGCAGTATTTT.

This clone was observed a handful of times. The gene calls are TRBV18 and TRBJ1-5; TRBD1 agrees at 8 bases. V was pared by 3 bases and J by 3 bases, with 4 bases of the junction left unmatched. The CDR3 extends over 15 amino acids. In germline, CDR1 is KGHSH, CDR2 LQKENI. For the CDR3, the DNA is TGTGCCAGCTCACCCCCAGGGGGCATCAATCAGCCCCAGCATTTT. Amino acid sequence: CASSPPGGINQPQHF. The entire variable domain, with the rest obtained from reference TRBV18 and TRBJ1-5, is as follows: NAGVMQNPRHLVRRRGQEARLRCSPMKGHSHVYWYRQLPEEGLKFMVYLQKENIIDESGMPKERFSAEFPKEGPSILRIQQVVRGDSAAYFCASSPPGGINQPQHFGDGTRLSIL.

This chain uses TRBV5-1 with TRBJ2-1, with 15 bases fitting TRBD2. The CDR3 length is 19 residues. The germline gives CDR1 SGHRS, CDR2 YFSETQ. With V trimmed by 4 bases and J by 4 bases, 12 bases remained unmatched. CDR3 coding DNA: TGCGCCAGCAGCCCAGCCGGGACTAGCGGGAGGAATTCATACAATGAGCAGTTCTTC. It is translated as CASSPAGTSGRNSYNEQFF. Supplemented by reference TRBV5-1 and TRBJ2-1, the full variable domain reads KAGVTQTPRYLIKTRGQQVTLSCSPISGHRSVSWYQQTPGQGLQFLFEYFSETQRNKGNFPGRFSGRQFSNSRSEMNVSTLELGDSALYLCASSPAGTSGRNSYNEQFFGPGTRLTVL.

The chain joins TRBV20-1 to TRBJ2-5; 7 bases agree with TRBD2. The CDR3 is made up of 14 amino acids. The ends lost 3 bases at V and 5 bases at J; junction bases unmatched: 9. Germline CDR1 is DFQATT and CDR2 is SNEGSKA (reference sequence). Here the CDR3 reads CSASREGNTETQYF. The CDR3 coding sequence is TGCAGTGCTAGTAGGGAGGGGAACACCGAGACCCAGTACTTC.

This chain uses TRBV28 with TRBJ2-7; 13 positions agree with TRBD2. J lost 4 bases, V lost 10 bases, and 7 bases had no gene match. The CDR3 contains 14 residues. Germline values: CDR1 MDHEN, CDR2 SYDVKM. The CDR3 DNA reads TGTGCCAACAGCCCGGGACTAGCGGGGTACGAGCAGTACTTC. Translation: CANSPGLAGYEQYF.

This rearrangement joins TRBV27 to TRBJ2-2; 8 bases agree with TRBD1. V lost 7 bases and J lost 5; bases outside the gene matches: 6. CDR1 is MNHEY and CDR2 is SMNVEV in the germline V gene (reference sequence). This CDR3 has 14 amino acids. The DNA of the CDR3 is TGTGCCAGCATCGAGACAGGGGTAACCGGGGAGCTGTTTTTT. As protein: CASIETGVTGELFF.

The chain uses TRBV28 and TRBJ1-2; D call uncertain. Trimming stripped 3 bases from V and 7 bases from J, with 9 bases between. The CDR3 has 12 amino acids. CDR1 and CDR2 (germline): MDHEN, SYDVKM. The CDR3 DNA reads as TGTGCCAGCAGTTTGCCCGAAGCTGGCTACACCTTC. This codes for CASSLPEAGYTF.

The chain has TRBV23-1 and TRBJ1-1; no firm D call. TRBV23-1 is identified as an open reading frame with a role that is uncertain. This CDR3 comprises 19 residues. Trimming removed 2 bases at V and 0 bases at J, with 22 bases between. The CDR3 spells CASSQLPCVLEPMNTEAFF. The CDR3 DNA sequence: TGCGCCAGCAGTCAACTCCCATGTGTCCTGGAGCCAATGAACACTGAAGCTTTCTTT.

In this sample, this clone turned up a few times. The CDR3 reads CASSQVSGSTELFF. Written as DNA, the CDR3 is TGCGCCAGCAGCCAAGTTAGCGGGTCTACGGAGCTGTTTTTT. The chain combines TRBV4-1 with TRBJ2-2; TRBD2 agrees at 7 bases. The CDR3 sequence is 14 residues long. Germline CDR1 and CDR2: MGHRA and YSYEKL. V lost 1 base, J lost 10 bases, and 6 bases stayed unmatched.